This entry lists 24 T cell receptor beta chains sequenced from one sample in a study of glioma-infiltrating T cells after dendritic cell vaccination. The sample's time point: after dendritic cell vaccination, including at tumor progression/relapse. Clones were read by immunoSEQ multiplex PCR, and TCRdb kept only the in-frame ones, dropping some. The data contain 85,000 or so clones, 85% of them singletons. Sequenced material: blood, taken after dendritic cell vaccination. All receptors derive from a human donor with glioblastoma.

The chain carries TRBV7-6 and TRBJ2-7, with D possibly TRBD2 on 7 matching bases. The CDR3 has 17 amino acids. The V end lost 1 base, the J end lost 3 bases, and 19 bases lay between the germline ends. Per the germline V gene, CDR1 is SGHVS and CDR2 is FNYEAQ. CDR3: CASSLDLSKGGSYEQYF. CDR3 nucleotide sequence: TGTGCCAGCAGCTTAGATTTGTCCAAGGGGGGGAGCTACGAGCAGTACTTC.

The J gene is TRBJ1-2, the V gene TRBV9; D is perhaps TRBD1 (5 bases). The CDR3 loop spans 17 amino acids. Deletions cut 0 bases from V and 4 bases from J, with 19 bases between. Per the germline V gene, CDR1 is SGDLS and CDR2 is YYNGEE. CDR3 coding DNA: TGTGCCAGCAGCGTAGTTCGAGATAGCCCGGGGGGCTATGGCTACACCTTC. Amino acid sequence: CASSVVRDSPGGYGYTF.

The chain uses TRBV7-8 and TRBJ2-1; TRBD2 aligns across 11 bases. The V and J ends lost 3 bases and 15 bases, in that order; junction bases with no gene match: 10. This CDR3 contains 14 residues. Germline assignment: CDR1 SGHVS and CDR2 FQNEAQ. For the CDR3, the DNA is TGTGCCAGCAGCTTTTCGACTAGCGGGGTAGGATGGTTCTTC. Protein sequence: CASSFSTSGVGWFF.

The chain recombines TRBV27 with TRBJ1-1; TRBD1 matches 9 bases. Per germline, CDR1 MNHEY and CDR2 SMNVEV (reference sequence). This CDR3 comprises 16 residues. Trimming at V came to 5 bases and at J to 1 base, leaving 8 bases not matched to a gene. CDR3 sequence reads: CASSPGTGIGNTEAFF. CDR3 bases: TGTGCCAGCAGTCCGGGGACAGGGATAGGGAACACTGAAGCTTTCTTT.

The genes are TRBV19 and TRBJ1-1; TRBD1 might be the D (5 bases). The CDR3 loop spans 16 amino acids. The V end was cut by 1 base, the J end by 1 base, with 13 bases between. Per germline, CDR1 LNHDA and CDR2 SQIVND (reference sequence). Here the CDR3 reads CASSIVKRQQNTEAFF. CDR3 DNA: TGTGCCAGTAGTATAGTCAAGAGACAGCAGAACACTGAAGCTTTCTTT.

V usage is TRBV5-1 and J usage is TRBJ2-2; 9 bases are shared with TRBD1. This CDR3 comprises 16 residues. The germline CDR1 and CDR2 sequences are SGHRS and YFSETQ. V was clipped by 4 bases and J by 6 bases; unmatched bases: 10. CDR3: CASSTDGTGSAGELFF. The DNA of the CDR3 is TGCGCCAGCAGCACCGACGGGACAGGGTCGGCCGGGGAGCTGTTTTTT. Looking up the rest from reference TRBV5-1 and TRBJ2-2 gives the full variable domain: KAGVTQTPRYLIKTRGQQVTLSCSPISGHRSVSWYQQTPGQGLQFLFEYFSETQRNKGNFPGRFSGRQFSNSRSEMNVSTLELGDSALYLCASSTDGTGSAGELFFGEGSRLTVL.

The V call is TRBV7-9, the J call TRBJ2-2; 8 nucleotides align to TRBD1. The CDR3 runs to 16 residues. The junction had 8 bases not matched to a gene; V was cut back by 6 bases and J by 2 bases. The germline V gene has CDR1 SEHNR and CDR2 FQNEAQ (reference sequence). The CDR3 region is CASRLRQGRNTGELFF. CDR3 sequence (DNA): TGTGCCAGCAGGCTACGACAGGGGCGAAACACCGGGGAGCTGTTTTTT. Full variable domain (remainder filled in from reference TRBV7-9 and TRBJ2-2): DTGVSQNPRHKITKRGQNVTFRCDPISEHNRLYWYRQTLGQGPEFLTYFQNEAQLEKSRLLSDRFSAERPKGSFSTLEIQRTEQGDSAMYLCASRLRQGRNTGELFFGEGSRLTVL.

The rearrangement uses TRBV7-2 and TRBJ2-7; 11 nucleotides align to TRBD2. Per germline, CDR1 SGHTA and CDR2 FQGNSA. The CDR3 runs to 16 residues. V trimming: 1 base; J trimming: 3 bases; junction bases outside the gene matches: 5. The CDR3 DNA reads TGTGCCAGCAGCTTAGTAGGCACTAGCGGGGGCTACGAGCAGTACTTC. It is translated as CASSLVGTSGGYEQYF.

This rearrangement joins TRBV5-4 to TRBJ2-7, with 15 bases aligning to TRBD2. J lost 2 bases, V lost 4 bases, and 10 bases had no gene match. The CDR3 sequence is 18 residues long. Germline CDR1 reads SGHNT; CDR2 reads YYREEE (reference sequence). CDR3 residues: CASSPPRTSGREAYEQYF. The CDR3, as DNA: TGTGCCAGCAGCCCGCCCCGGACTAGCGGGAGGGAAGCCTACGAGCAGTACTTC.

This chain joins TRBV30 and TRBJ2-7; a possible D gene is TRBD1 (6 bases). CDR1 is GTSNPN and CDR2 is SVGIG in the germline V gene (reference sequence). This CDR3 has 14 residues. Trimming shortened V by 5 bases and J by 6 bases, and 20 bases separated the two germline ends. The CDR3 sequence: CAWGNLGRGAEQYF. The CDR3 nucleotides read TGTGCCTGGGGAAATCTGGGCAGGGGAGCCGAGCAGTACTTC.

To note about this clone: At one of its ends the junction is not consistent with the germline gene, which may arise from a read error. The chain employs TRBV5-6 and TRBJ2-2; 9 bases are shared with TRBD1. The germline V gene has CDR1 SGHDT and CDR2 YYEEEE. The CDR3 contains 18 residues. The CDR3 loop reads CASINLRGTGKNIGELFF. For the CDR3, the DNA is TGTGCCAGCATCAACCTCAGGGGGACAGGGAAAAACATCGGGGAGCTGTTTTTT.

The chain has TRBV4-2 and TRBJ2-5, with 10 bases fitting TRBD2. Germline trimming cut 4 bases from V and 2 bases from J; bases unmatched to any gene: 13. Germline loops: CDR1 LGHNA, CDR2 YNFKEQ. The CDR3 sequence is 18 residues long. The CDR3 here is CASSPNPGGLAVQETQYF. As DNA, the CDR3 is TGTGCCAGCAGCCCTAACCCCGGAGGACTAGCGGTTCAAGAGACCCAGTACTTC.

This sequence joins TRBV9 and TRBJ1-2; D might be TRBD1 (5 bases). Trimming removed 3 bases from V and 1 base from J, with 13 bases in between. CDR3 length equals 15 residues. Germline values: CDR1 SGDLS, CDR2 YYNGEE. CDR3 in DNA: TGTGCCAGCAGCGAGACAGAACACCTTAACTATGGCTACACCTTC. Protein product: CASSETEHLNYGYTF.

The chain uses TRBV4-2 and TRBJ2-1; TRBD2 agrees at 12 bases. Germline loops: CDR1 LGHNA, CDR2 YNFKEQ. V shed 4 bases, J shed 10 bases, and the junction held 11 bases outside the gene matches. The CDR3 is 16 amino acids. The CDR3 spells CASSRGTSGRQEEQFF. DNA for the CDR3: TGTGCCAGCAGCCGCGGTACTAGCGGGAGGCAGGAGGAGCAGTTCTTC.

This clone has just a few counts. The chain combines TRBV19 with TRBJ2-7; D is ambiguous. Deletions cut 5 bases from V and 2 bases from J, with 13 bases between. Germline assignment: CDR1 LNHDA and CDR2 SQIVND (reference sequence). CDR3 length: 14 amino acids. The DNA for the CDR3 is TGTGCCAGTAGTTCCACGGGTTGGGCCTACGAGCAGTACTTC. Translated: CASSSTGWAYEQYF.

V is TRBV7-2 and J is TRBJ2-5, with TRBD1 matching 7 bases. Germline trimming cut 1 base from V and 5 bases from J; bases unmatched to any gene: 4. The CDR3 extends over 14 amino acids. Germline V lookup: CDR1 SGHTA, CDR2 FQGNSA. This CDR3 reads CASSLGSGGETQYF. The CDR3 nucleotides are TGTGCCAGCAGCTTAGGTTCAGGGGGTGAGACCCAGTACTTC.

The genes are TRBV29-1 and TRBJ2-5; 9 bases fit TRBD2. Per the germline V gene, CDR1 is SQVTM and CDR2 is ANQGSEA. Trimming at V came to 7 bases and at J to 5 bases, leaving 11 bases not matched to a gene. The CDR3 spans 14 residues. The CDR3 coding sequence is TGCAGCGCCTTGAGGCCCAGCGGGAGGGAGACCCAGTACTTC. It is translated as CSALRPSGRETQYF.

The chain couples TRBV28 to TRBJ2-5; D may be TRBD2 (6 bases). The J call may be wrong; the DNA end is better matched by TRBJ2-7. Germline values: CDR1 MDHEN, CDR2 SYDVKM. CDR3 length: 14 amino acids. The CDR3 spells CASRSGTDYYEQYF. Written as DNA, the CDR3 is TGTGCCAGCAGATCCGGGACGGACTACTACGAGCAGTACTTC.

On this clone: Given a much more abundant clone one base away, this may be a read error. This chain connects TRBV7-2 to TRBJ2-7; TRBD2 matches at 7 bases. In germline, CDR1 is SGHTA, CDR2 FQGNSA. The CDR3 sequence is 13 residues long. V lost 5 bases, J lost 2 bases, and 3 bases stayed unmatched. The CDR3 nucleotides are TGTGCCAGCAGCCCGGGGGGAACCTACGAGCAGTACTTC. Its translation is CASSPGGTYEQYF.

This chain uses TRBV18 with TRBJ2-6; D uncertain. Germline CDR1 KGHSH, CDR2 LQKENI. The CDR3 is made up of 14 amino acids. V was shortened by 3 bases and J by 0 bases, with 3 bases between the two germline ends. The CDR3 DNA follows: TGTGCCAGCTCACCCAGCTCTGGGGCCAACGTCCTGACTTTC. It is translated as CASSPSSGANVLTF.

V is TRBV19 and J is TRBJ1-5; D is unclear. CDR1 and CDR2 (germline): LNHDA, SQIVND (reference sequence). The CDR3 length is 15 residues. Trimming stripped 5 bases from V and 2 bases from J, with 13 bases between. CDR3 sequence reads: CASSGEGRGNQPQHF. In DNA form, the CDR3 reads TGTGCCAGTAGTGGAGAGGGAAGGGGCAATCAGCCCCAGCATTTT.

The chain joins TRBV11-2 to TRBJ2-5; 7 bases line up with TRBD1. J gave up 1 base and V 6 bases, and 5 bases lay outside the gene matches. Germline CDR1 and CDR2: SGHAT and FQNNGV. The CDR3 covers 14 residues. The CDR3 DNA sequence: TGTGCCAGCAGGCAGGACAGGAGCCAAGAGACCCAGTACTTC. Translating gives CASRQDRSQETQYF.

The chain joins TRBV7-3 to TRBJ1-1; unclear D gene. Trimming left V 2 bases short and J 1 base short, with 8 bases between. This CDR3 comprises 14 residues. Germline V gene data show CDR1 as SGHTA and CDR2 as FQGTGA. The CDR3 spells CASSLGGRNTEAFF. In nucleotides, the CDR3 is TGTGCCAGCAGCTTAGGAGGCCGGAACACTGAAGCTTTCTTT. Filled out from reference TRBV7-3 and TRBJ1-1, the complete variable domain reads GAGVSQTPSNKVTEKGKYVELRCDPISGHTALYWYRQSLGQGPEFLIYFQGTGAADDSGLPNDRFFAVRPEGSVSTLKIQRTERGDSAVYLCASSLGGRNTEAFFGQGTRLTVV.

The chain is built from TRBV4-2 and TRBJ2-1, with 11 bases fitting TRBD2. CDR1 is LGHNA and CDR2 is YNFKEQ in the germline V gene. The CDR3 extends over 15 amino acids. V lost 4 bases and J lost 9; bases outside the gene matches: 8. As DNA, the CDR3 is TGTGCCAGCAGCCCCACTAGCGGGAGTAGGAGTGAGCAGTTCTTC. Translation: CASSPTSGSRSEQFF.